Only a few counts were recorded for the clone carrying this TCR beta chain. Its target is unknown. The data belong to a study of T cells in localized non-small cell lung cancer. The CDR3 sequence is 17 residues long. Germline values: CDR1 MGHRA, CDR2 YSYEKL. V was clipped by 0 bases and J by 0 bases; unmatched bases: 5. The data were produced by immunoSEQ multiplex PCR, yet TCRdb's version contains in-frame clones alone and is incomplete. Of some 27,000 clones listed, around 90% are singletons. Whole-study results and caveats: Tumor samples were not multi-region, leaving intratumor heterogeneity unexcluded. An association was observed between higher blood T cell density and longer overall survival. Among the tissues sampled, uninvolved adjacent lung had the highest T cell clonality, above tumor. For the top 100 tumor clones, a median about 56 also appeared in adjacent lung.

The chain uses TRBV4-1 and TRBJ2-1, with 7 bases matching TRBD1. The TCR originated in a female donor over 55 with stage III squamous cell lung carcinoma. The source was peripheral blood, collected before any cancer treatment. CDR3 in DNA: TGCGCCAGCAGCCAAGATCGGGGACAGAGCTCCTACAATGAGCAGTTCTTC. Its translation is CASSQDRGQSSYNEQFF.